Sequencing of this TCR beta chain was carried out in a study of T cells in Graves' hyperthyroidism and ophthalmopathy. Notes on the study in general: The blood repertoire included most of the expanded thyroid clonotypes above 0.001.

The germline V gene has CDR1 LNHDA and CDR2 SQIVND (reference sequence). Trimming removed 8 bases from V and 5 bases from J, with 9 bases in between. CDR3 length: 11 amino acids. In patients aged 18 to 65, hyperthyroidism was newly diagnosed, with duration under 2 months. Sample collection date corresponds to first hyperthyroidism diagnosis, prior to any ophthalmopathy symptoms. Isolation of PBMCs was performed on approximately 10 ml fresh peripheral blood. This clonotype was counted only a few times. Its antigen remains unknown. From RNA transcripts, TCR beta CDR3 regions were amplified. TCR CDR3 regions were first amplified by RT-PCR with HTBI primers. One entry per CDR3 protein results from TCRdb running MiXCR on the multiplex PCR reads. The data hold about 720,000 distinct CDR3 sequences, with around 20% observed a single time.

Sequencing input: blood. This TCR was recovered from a woman in her fifties or sixties with Graves' hyperthyroidism that later progressed to Graves' ophthalmopathy. The rearrangement joins TRBV19 to TRBJ1-1; no clear D. The CDR3 bases are TGTGCCAGTGAGGGTAGTACTGAAGCTTTCTTT. Amino acid sequence: CASEGSTEAFF.